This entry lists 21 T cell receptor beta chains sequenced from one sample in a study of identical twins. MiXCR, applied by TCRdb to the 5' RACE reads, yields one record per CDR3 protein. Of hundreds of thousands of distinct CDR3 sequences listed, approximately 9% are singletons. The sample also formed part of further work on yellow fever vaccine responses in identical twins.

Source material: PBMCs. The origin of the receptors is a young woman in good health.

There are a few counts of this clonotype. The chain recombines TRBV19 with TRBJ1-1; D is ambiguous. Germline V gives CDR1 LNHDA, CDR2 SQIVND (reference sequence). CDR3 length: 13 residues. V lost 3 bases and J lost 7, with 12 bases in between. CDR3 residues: CASSMSRLGEAFF. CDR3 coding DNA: TGTGCCAGTAGTATGTCTCGTTTGGGTGAAGCTTTCTTT.

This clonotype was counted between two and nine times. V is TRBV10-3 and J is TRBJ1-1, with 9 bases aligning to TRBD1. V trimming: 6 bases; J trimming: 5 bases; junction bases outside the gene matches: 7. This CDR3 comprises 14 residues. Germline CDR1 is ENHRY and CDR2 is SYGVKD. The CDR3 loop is CAIRTQTGGTEAFF. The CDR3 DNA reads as TGTGCCATCAGGACTCAGACAGGGGGTACTGAAGCTTTCTTT.

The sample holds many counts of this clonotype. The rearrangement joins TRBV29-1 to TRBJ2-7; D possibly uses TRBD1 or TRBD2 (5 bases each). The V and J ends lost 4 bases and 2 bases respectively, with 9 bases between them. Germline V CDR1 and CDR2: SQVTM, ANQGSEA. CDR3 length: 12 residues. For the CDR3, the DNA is TGCAGCGTTGGAGGGGATACCTACGAGCAGTACTTC. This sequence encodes CSVGGDTYEQYF.

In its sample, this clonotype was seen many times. The CDR3 sequence is CAISRTGEHTDTQYF. The CDR3 DNA sequence: TGTGCCATCAGCCGGACAGGCGAACACACAGATACGCAGTATTTT. This chain joins TRBV10-3 and TRBJ2-3, with 7 bases aligning to TRBD1. The CDR3 consists of 15 residues. Germline CDR1 reads ENHRY; CDR2 reads SYGVKD. V gave up 6 bases and J gave up 2 bases; unmatched junction bases: 8.

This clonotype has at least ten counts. The DNA for the CDR3 is TGTGCCAGCAGCTCTGGACCGCTGGCGTTATACAATGAGCAGTTCTTC. Its protein is CASSSGPLALYNEQFF. The V gene is TRBV7-3, the J gene TRBJ2-1; D unclear. The V end was cut by 4 bases, the J end by 4 bases, with 17 bases between. The CDR3 extends over 16 amino acids. CDR1 SGHTA and CDR2 FQGTGA come from the germline V gene.

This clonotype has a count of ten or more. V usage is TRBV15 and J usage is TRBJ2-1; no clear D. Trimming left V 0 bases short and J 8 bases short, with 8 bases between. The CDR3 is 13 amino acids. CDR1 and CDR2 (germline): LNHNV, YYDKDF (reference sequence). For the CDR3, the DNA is TGTGCCACCAGCAGAGATCTGGCGGATGAGCAGTTCTTC. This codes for CATSRDLADEQFF.

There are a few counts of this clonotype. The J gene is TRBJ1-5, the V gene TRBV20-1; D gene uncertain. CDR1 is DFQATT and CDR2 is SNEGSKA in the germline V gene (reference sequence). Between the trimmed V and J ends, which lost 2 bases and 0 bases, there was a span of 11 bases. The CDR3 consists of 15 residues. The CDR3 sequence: CSARLNSGSNQPQHF. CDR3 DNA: TGCAGTGCTAGACTTAACTCGGGTAGCAATCAGCCCCAGCATTTT.

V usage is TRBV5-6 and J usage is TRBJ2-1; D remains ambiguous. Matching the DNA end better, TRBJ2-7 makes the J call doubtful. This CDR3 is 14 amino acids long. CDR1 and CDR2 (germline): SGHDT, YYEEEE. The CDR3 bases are TGTGCCAGCAGCGTAAGCGCTACGACCCATGAGCAGTACTTC. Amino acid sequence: CASSVSATTHEQYF.

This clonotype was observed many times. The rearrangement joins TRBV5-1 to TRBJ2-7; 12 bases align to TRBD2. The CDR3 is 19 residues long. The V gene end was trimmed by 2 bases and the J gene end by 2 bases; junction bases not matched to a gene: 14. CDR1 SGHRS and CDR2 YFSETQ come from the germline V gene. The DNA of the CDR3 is TGCGCCAGCAGCTTTTCCGGGACTAGCGGGCGTCTAATCCCCTACGAGCAGTACTTC. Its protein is CASSFSGTSGRLIPYEQYF.

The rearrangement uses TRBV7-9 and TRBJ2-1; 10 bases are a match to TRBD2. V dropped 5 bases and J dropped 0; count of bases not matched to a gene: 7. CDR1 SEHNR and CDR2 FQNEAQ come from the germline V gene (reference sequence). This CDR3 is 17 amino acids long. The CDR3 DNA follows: TGTGCCAGCAGCGACCCGTTAGCGGGAGGCTCCTACAATGAGCAGTTCTTC. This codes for CASSDPLAGGSYNEQFF.

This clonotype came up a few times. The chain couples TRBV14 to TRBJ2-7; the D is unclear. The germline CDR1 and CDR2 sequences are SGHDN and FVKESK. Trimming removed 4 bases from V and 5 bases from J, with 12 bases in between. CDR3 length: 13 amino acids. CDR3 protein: CASSPFLGNEQYF. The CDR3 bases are TGTGCCAGCAGCCCCTTCCTGGGGAACGAGCAGTACTTC.

Here the CDR3 reads CASSQVGSYNEQFF. The CDR3 DNA is TGCGCCAGCAGCCAAGTAGGCTCCTACAATGAGCAGTTCTTC. The genes are TRBV5-1 and TRBJ2-1; no reliable D call. In germline, CDR1 is SGHRS, CDR2 YFSETQ. The CDR3 has 14 residues. V gave up 4 bases and J gave up 0 bases, with 8 bases separating them.

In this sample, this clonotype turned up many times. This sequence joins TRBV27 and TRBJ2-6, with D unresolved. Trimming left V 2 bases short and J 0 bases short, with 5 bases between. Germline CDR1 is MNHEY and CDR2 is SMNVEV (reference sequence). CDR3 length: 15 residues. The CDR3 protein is CASSLAPSGANVLTF. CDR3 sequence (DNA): TGTGCCAGCAGTTTAGCCCCCTCTGGGGCCAACGTCCTGACTTTC.

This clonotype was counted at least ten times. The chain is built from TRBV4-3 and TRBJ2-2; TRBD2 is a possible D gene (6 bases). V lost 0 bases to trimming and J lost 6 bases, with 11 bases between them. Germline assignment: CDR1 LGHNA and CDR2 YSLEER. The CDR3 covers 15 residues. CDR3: CASSQDRGLPGELFF. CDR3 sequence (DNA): TGCGCCAGCAGCCAAGATCGGGGGTTACCCGGGGAGCTGTTTTTT.

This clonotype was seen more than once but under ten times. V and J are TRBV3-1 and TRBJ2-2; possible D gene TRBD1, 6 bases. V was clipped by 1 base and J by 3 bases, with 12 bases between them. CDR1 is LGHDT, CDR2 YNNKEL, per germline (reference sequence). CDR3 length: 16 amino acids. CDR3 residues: CASSQADRTDTGELFF. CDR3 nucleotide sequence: TGTGCCAGCAGCCAAGCCGACAGGACGGACACCGGGGAGCTGTTTTTT.

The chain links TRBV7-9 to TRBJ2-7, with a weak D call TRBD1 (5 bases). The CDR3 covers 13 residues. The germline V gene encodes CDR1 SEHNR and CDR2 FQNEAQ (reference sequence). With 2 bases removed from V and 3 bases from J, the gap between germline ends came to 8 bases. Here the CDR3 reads CASSLPTGYEQYF. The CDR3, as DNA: TGTGCCAGCAGCTTACCTACAGGCTACGAGCAGTACTTC. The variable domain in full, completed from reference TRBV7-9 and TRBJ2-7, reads DTGVSQNPRHKITKRGQNVTFRCDPISEHNRLYWYRQTLGQGPEFLTYFQNEAQLEKSRLLSDRFSAERPKGSFSTLEIQRTEQGDSAMYLCASSLPTGYEQYFGPGTRLTVT.

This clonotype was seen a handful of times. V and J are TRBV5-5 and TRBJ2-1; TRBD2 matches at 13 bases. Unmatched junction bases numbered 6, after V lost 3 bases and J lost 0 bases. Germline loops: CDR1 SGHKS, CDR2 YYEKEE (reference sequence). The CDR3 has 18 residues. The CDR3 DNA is TGTGCCAGCAGCTGGACTAGCGGGGGACTGAGCTCCTACAATGAGCAGTTCTTC. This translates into CASSWTSGGLSSYNEQFF. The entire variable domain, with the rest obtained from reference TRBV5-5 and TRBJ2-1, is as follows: DAGVTQSPTHLIKTRGQQVTLRCSPISGHKSVSWYQQVLGQGPQFIFQYYEKEERGRGNFPDRFSARQFPNYSSELNVNALLLGDSALYLCASSWTSGGLSSYNEQFFGPGTRLTVL.

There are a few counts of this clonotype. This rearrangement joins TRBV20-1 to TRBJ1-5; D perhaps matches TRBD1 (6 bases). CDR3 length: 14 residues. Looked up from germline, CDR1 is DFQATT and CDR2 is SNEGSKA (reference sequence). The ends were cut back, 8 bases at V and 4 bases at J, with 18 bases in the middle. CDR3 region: CSFYSGAKNQPQHF. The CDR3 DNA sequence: TGCAGTTTCTATTCGGGGGCAAAAAATCAGCCCCAGCATTTT.

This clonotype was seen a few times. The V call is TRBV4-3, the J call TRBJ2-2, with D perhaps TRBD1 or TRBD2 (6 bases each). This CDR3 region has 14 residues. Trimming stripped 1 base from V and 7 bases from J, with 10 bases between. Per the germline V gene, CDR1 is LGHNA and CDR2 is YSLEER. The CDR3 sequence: CASSQGGASGELFF. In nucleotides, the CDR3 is TGCGCCAGCAGCCAAGGGGGGGCTAGCGGGGAGCTGTTTTTT.

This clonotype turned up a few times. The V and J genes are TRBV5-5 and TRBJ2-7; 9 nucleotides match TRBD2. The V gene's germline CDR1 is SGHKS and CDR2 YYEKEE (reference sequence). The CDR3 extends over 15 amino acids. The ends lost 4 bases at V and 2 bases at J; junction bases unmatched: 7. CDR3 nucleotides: TGTGCCAGCAGCGTCCTAGCGGGGTTCGCCTACGAGCAGTACTTC. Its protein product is CASSVLAGFAYEQYF.

CDR3 DNA sequence: TGTGCCAGCAGTACTAGGGTAGCGGGAGGGTTAACGTACACAGATACGCAGTATTTT. Protein sequence: CASSTRVAGGLTYTDTQYF. The rearrangement links TRBV11-2 to TRBJ2-3, with TRBD2 matching 11 bases. V was pared by 6 bases and J by 2 bases, with 16 bases of the junction left unmatched. Germline CDR1 reads SGHAT; CDR2 reads FQNNGV. CDR3 length: 19 amino acids.